This T cell receptor (beta chain) was sequenced during a study of CD8 T cells in ankylosing spondylitis. Study-level points and caveats: Made up of eight highly homologous variants, a TCR beta motif appeared characteristic of ankylosing spondylitis blood. Several of the motif variants were reported before in synovial fluid and blood from reactive arthritis. Clones that were linked to disease were CD8+ and were relatively rare in peripheral blood.

The sample holds a few counts of this clonotype. The antigen is unknown. TCRdb fed the 5' RACE reads into MiXCR, producing one record per CDR3 protein. The repertoire holds around 480,000 distinct CDR3 sequences, with roughly 15% as singletons. The CDR3 length is 13 residues. Trimming left V 1 base short and J 6 bases short, with 10 bases between. Germline values: CDR1 LGHNA, CDR2 YNFKEQ. The chain couples TRBV4-2 to TRBJ2-7; TRBD2 might be the D (5 bases). Sequencing input: blood, either unsorted or a sorted T cell fraction (not recorded which). This TCR was recovered from a male donor with ankylosing spondylitis. CDR3 residues: CASSQAPGSEQYF. CDR3 in DNA: TGTGCCAGCAGCCAAGCCCCGGGGAGCGAGCAGTACTTC.